The 12 T cell receptor beta chains in this list originate from one sample, sequenced in a study of graft-versus-host responses after intestinal transplantation. Produced via immunoSEQ multiplex PCR; TCRdb's table is partial and in-frame only. The sample contains 50,000 or so clones, under 95% of which appear only once. The sequences come from PBMCs, collected approximately four months after intestinal transplantation. These receptors all come from a human patient who received an intestinal transplant, so some T cells may come from the graft donor.

For the CDR3, the DNA is TGTGCCAGCAGCTATGCTTCTGGGGCTTGGGGCTACACCTTC. Residues: CASSYASGAWGYTF. V gene TRBV5-6 combines with J gene TRBJ1-2; D may be TRBD1 (5 bases). Germline CDR1 SGHDT, CDR2 YYEEEE. V lost 3 bases, J lost 8 bases, and 17 bases lay in between. This CDR3 spans 14 amino acids. Drawing the rest from reference TRBV5-6 and TRBJ1-2, the complete variable domain is DAGVTQSPTHLIKTRGQQVTLRCSPKSGHDTVSWYQQALGQGPQFIFQYYEEEERQRGNFPDRFSGHQFPNYSSELNVNALLLGDSALYLCASSYASGAWGYTFGSGTRLTVV.

This chain connects TRBV9 to TRBJ2-3; D gene uncertain. CDR1 SGDLS and CDR2 YYNGEE come from the germline V gene. CDR3 length: 13 residues. V gave up 0 bases and J gave up 1 base, with 3 bases separating them. DNA for the CDR3: TGTGCCAGCAGCGTAGTTCGCACAGATACGCAGTATTTT. It yields the protein CASSVVRTDTQYF.

This clone has more than one count but fewer than ten. This chain uses TRBV10-3 with TRBJ1-3; a possible D gene is TRBD1 (5 bases). Trimming took 11 bases from V and 4 from J, leaving 15 bases between them. This CDR3 region has 13 residues. Germline values: CDR1 ENHRY, CDR2 SYGVKD. The CDR3 spells CASTGTQGNTIYF. The CDR3, as DNA: TGTGCCTCCACCGGGACCCAAGGAAACACCATATATTTT.

This CDR3 reads CASSLTVKQYF. CDR3 in DNA: TGTGCCAGCAGCCTGACAGTTAAGCAGTACTTC. This chain links TRBV14 with TRBJ2-7; tentatively, D is TRBD1 (5 bases). CDR1 and CDR2 (germline): SGHDN, FVKESK. The CDR3 sequence is 11 residues long. Trimming took 4 bases from V and 8 from J, leaving 9 bases between them.

CDR3 in amino acids: CASSLGFGFPNNEQFF. The CDR3 coding sequence is TGTGCCAGCAGCTTAGGATTTGGGTTTCCTAACAATGAGCAGTTCTTC. J is TRBJ2-1 and V is TRBV7-9; D unresolved. The CDR3 is made up of 16 amino acids. Trimming took 1 base from V and 5 from J, leaving 15 bases between them. Germline V lookup: CDR1 SEHNR, CDR2 FQNEAQ (reference sequence).

This clone was seen more than once but under ten times. J is TRBJ1-2 and V is TRBV7-3; D is ambiguous. Germline CDR1 and CDR2: SGHTA and FQGTGA. This CDR3 has 14 residues. The ends were cut back, 0 bases at V and 7 bases at J, with 12 bases in the middle. Written as DNA, the CDR3 is TGTGCCAGCAGCTTAACGATTCGGGGTCCTGGCTACACCTTC. This sequence encodes CASSLTIRGPGYTF.

The chain recombines TRBV7-9 with TRBJ2-2; tentative D call: TRBD2 (6 bases). V lost 5 bases to trimming and J lost 5 bases, with 15 bases between them. Germline lookup yields CDR1 SEHNR and CDR2 FQNEAQ (reference sequence). The CDR3 consists of 15 residues. The CDR3: CASSPRGGLTGELFF. Here the CDR3 DNA reads TGTGCCAGCAGCCCCCGGGGAGGACTTACCGGGGAGCTGTTTTTT.

The chain couples TRBV11-2 to TRBJ2-5; D is undetermined. The germline V gene encodes CDR1 SGHAT and CDR2 FQNNGV. The V and J ends lost 0 bases and 1 base respectively, with 6 bases between them. This CDR3 comprises 14 residues. The CDR3 nucleotides read TGTGCCAGCAGCTTAGAGATACTCCAAGAGACCCAGTACTTC. Protein: CASSLEILQETQYF.

The chain has TRBV28 and TRBJ1-4; 9 bases are shared with TRBD1. The CDR3 is made up of 14 amino acids. The V and J ends lost 8 bases and 8 bases, in that order; junction bases with no gene match: 9. Germline V gene data show CDR1 as MDHEN and CDR2 as SYDVKM. Here the CDR3 reads CASRPRTGVEKLFF. The CDR3 DNA reads TGTGCCAGCCGGCCGAGGACAGGGGTGGAAAAACTGTTTTTT.

CDR3 nucleotides: TGCAGTGCTAGAGATTGGGAGACCCAGTACTTC. The encoded protein is CSARDWETQYF. J is TRBJ2-5 and V is TRBV20-1; D is unresolved. The CDR3 runs 11 residues. The germline CDR1 and CDR2 sequences are DFQATT and SNEGSKA (reference sequence). Trimming removed 0 bases at V and 5 bases at J, with 4 bases between.

The gene calls are TRBV4-1 and TRBJ1-6, with D maybe TRBD1 (5 bases). Germline lookup yields CDR1 MGHRA and CDR2 YSYEKL. The ends were cut back, 1 base at V and 9 bases at J, with 13 bases in the middle. This CDR3 has 15 amino acids. CDR3 sequence reads: CASSQGAGLGSPLHF. The CDR3, as DNA: TGCGCCAGCAGCCAAGGGGCAGGGCTGGGTTCACCCCTCCACTTT.

The chain combines TRBV18 with TRBJ2-7, with D possibly being TRBD1 (6 bases). This CDR3 comprises 16 residues. The germline V gene encodes CDR1 KGHSH and CDR2 LQKENI. V was clipped by 2 bases and J by 6 bases, with 20 bases between them. Here the CDR3 reads CASSPIDRTHLREQYF. CDR3 bases: TGTGCCAGCTCACCAATCGACAGGACCCATCTCCGCGAGCAGTACTTC.